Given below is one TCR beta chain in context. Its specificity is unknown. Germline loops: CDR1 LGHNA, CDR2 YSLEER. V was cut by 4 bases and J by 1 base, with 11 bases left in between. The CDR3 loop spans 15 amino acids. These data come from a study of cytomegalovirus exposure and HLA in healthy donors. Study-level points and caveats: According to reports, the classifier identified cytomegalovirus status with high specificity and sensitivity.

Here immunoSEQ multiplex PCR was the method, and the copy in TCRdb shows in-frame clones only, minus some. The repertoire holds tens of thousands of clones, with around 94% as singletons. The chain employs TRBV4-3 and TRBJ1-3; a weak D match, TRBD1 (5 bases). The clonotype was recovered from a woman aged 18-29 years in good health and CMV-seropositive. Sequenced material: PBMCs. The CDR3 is CASSPETDSGNTIYF. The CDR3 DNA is TGCGCCAGCAGCCCAGAGACAGATTCTGGAAACACCATATATTTT.